These T cell receptor beta chains were read from a single sample in a study of cytomegalovirus exposure and HLA in healthy donors. Sequencing was performed with immunoSEQ multiplex PCR; in TCRdb, only in-frame clones are kept and a portion is missing. The sample includes approximately 100,000 clones, about 81% of them seen just once. Sequenced sample: PBMCs. The source of these receptors is a man aged 40-49 years in good health and CMV-seronegative. The CDR3 runs from the conserved cysteine through the conserved F or W. A D gene is named only where the DNA matches it firmly. Clone size appears in some rows only: once, few, many, or a class for an expanded clone.

size: -; D: TRBD1; V: TRBV4-1; length: 15; J: TRBJ1-3; DNA: TGCGCCAGCAGCCTAACTTGGACAGGGAGAAACACCATATATTTT; CDR3: CASSLTWTGRNTIYF
size: -; D: TRBD1; V: TRBV14; length: 13; J: TRBJ2-1; DNA: TGTGCCAGCGGGACAGGGTGGTTCAATGAGCAGTTCTTC; CDR3: CASGTGWFNEQFF
size: -; D: TRBD1; V: TRBV28; length: 21; J: TRBJ2-5; DNA: TGTGCCAGCAGTTTCTATCGTTATTGGGTTTGGACAGGGGCTTACCAAGAGACCCAGTACTTC; CDR3: CASSFYRYWVWTGAYQETQYF
size: -; D: TRBD1; V: TRBV28; length: 14; J: TRBJ1-4; DNA: TGTGCCAGCAGTCTTCCAGGCGGGACAGGGTATCTGTTTTTT; CDR3: CASSLPGGTGYLFF
size: -; D: -; V: TRBV6-1; length: 14; J: TRBJ1-2; DNA: TGTGCCAGCAGTGACCGGGGACTGAGCTATGGCTACACCTTC; CDR3: CASSDRGLSYGYTF
size: -; D: -; V: TRBV19; length: 15; J: TRBJ2-3; DNA: TGTGCCAGTACCCTTAGGGAGGCTAGCACAGATACGCAGTATTTT; CDR3: CASTLREASTDTQYF
size: -; D: TRBD1; V: TRBV5-6; length: 19; J: TRBJ1-3; DNA: TGTGCCAGCAGCATGGTGGTTGGACAGGGTGTTCGCTCCGGAAACACCATATATTTT; CDR3: CASSMVVGQGVRSGNTIYF
size: -; D: -; V: TRBV29-1; length: 11; J: TRBJ1-2; DNA: TGCAGCGGTCAGGGGCCCTATGGCTACACCTTC; CDR3: CSGQGPYGYTF
size: -; D: -; V: TRBV30; length: 13; J: TRBJ2-7; DNA: TGTGCCTGGAGTAGGCAGGAATCCTACGAGCAGTACTTC; CDR3: CAWSRQESYEQYF
size: -; D: -; V: TRBV6-1; length: 14; J: TRBJ2-1; DNA: TGTGCCAGCAGTGAGTTGGGAGGTTACAATGAGCAGTTCTTC; CDR3: CASSELGGYNEQFF
size: -; D: TRBD2; V: TRBV27; length: 15; J: TRBJ2-1; DNA: TGTGCCAGCAGTTTATATCGCGGGGGGTACAATGAGCAGTTCTTC; CDR3: CASSLYRGGYNEQFF
size: -; D: TRBD1; V: TRBV7-9; length: 13; J: TRBJ2-7; DNA: TGTGCCAGCAGCTGGGGACAGGACTACGAGCAGTACTTC; CDR3: CASSWGQDYEQYF
size: -; D: TRBD1; V: TRBV5-8; length: 15; J: TRBJ1-2; DNA: TGTGCCAGCAGCTTGGTGGGACAGATTAACTATGGCTACACCTTC; CDR3: CASSLVGQINYGYTF
size: -; D: -; V: TRBV29-1; length: 14; J: TRBJ2-3; DNA: TGCAGCGCGCCGAACGGGGGGCCCACAGATACGCAGTATTTT; CDR3: CSAPNGGPTDTQYF
size: -; D: TRBD1; V: TRBV5-6; length: 15; J: TRBJ2-1; DNA: TGTGCCAGCAGCTTGGATGACAGGGGATACAATGAGCAGTTCTTC; CDR3: CASSLDDRGYNEQFF
size: few; D: -; V: TRBV9; length: 17; J: TRBJ2-1; DNA: TGTGCCAGCAGCGTAGAGAGAGCATACCGATTCTACAATGAGCAGTTCTTC; CDR3: CASSVERAYRFYNEQFF
size: -; D: -; V: TRBV30; length: 13; J: TRBJ1-2; DNA: TGTGCCTGGAGTCGCGACAGGCCAAATGGCTACACCTTC; CDR3: CAWSRDRPNGYTF
size: -; D: TRBD2; V: TRBV7-2; length: 18; J: TRBJ2-5; DNA: TGTGCCAGCAGCTTAGGGGGGAGAGGACTAGCGTTTTCAGAGACCCAGTACTTC; CDR3: CASSLGGRGLAFSETQYF
size: -; D: -; V: TRBV11-2; length: 16; J: TRBJ2-7; DNA: TGTGCCAGCAGCTCCCCTGCGGGACGCGGCCCCTACGAGCAGTACTTC; CDR3: CASSSPAGRGPYEQYF
size: -; D: -; V: TRBV4-1; length: 15; J: TRBJ1-1; DNA: TGCGCCAGCAGCCGAAGGGAGGGTGGTGGATCTGAAGCCTTCTTT; CDR3: CASSRREGGGSEAFF
size: -; D: TRBD2; V: TRBV7-2; length: 15; J: TRBJ2-2; DNA: TGTGCCAGCAGCTCTAGCGGGGGAGGGACCGGGGAGCTGTTTTTT; CDR3: CASSSSGGGTGELFF
size: -; D: TRBD1; V: TRBV19; length: 16; J: TRBJ2-2; DNA: TGTGCCAGTAGCCCCCCGGGACAGGGTCAAACCGGGGAGCTGTTTTTT; CDR3: CASSPPGQGQTGELFF
size: -; D: TRBD1; V: TRBV7-9; length: 15; J: TRBJ1-1; DNA: TGTGCCAGCAGCCGGGGGACAGGGATGGACACTGAAGCTTTCTTT; CDR3: CASSRGTGMDTEAFF
size: -; D: TRBD1; V: TRBV25-1; length: 16; J: TRBJ2-7; DNA: TGTGCCAGCAGTGAACGGCTGTTAGGGACAGGGGGCGAGCAGTACTTC; CDR3: CASSERLLGTGGEQYF
size: -; D: TRBD1; V: TRBV4-1; length: 17; J: TRBJ2-1; DNA: TGCGCCAGCAGAACACATAAAGCCGACAGGGGGCTAAATGAGCAGTTCTTC; CDR3: CASRTHKADRGLNEQFF
size: -; D: -; V: TRBV7-2; length: 14; J: TRBJ1-1; DNA: TGTGCCAGCAGCTTGGACAGTTTTAACACTGAAGCTTTCTTT; CDR3: CASSLDSFNTEAFF